The clone carrying this T cell receptor beta chain was recorded many times. Its antigen remains unidentified. V lost 6 bases and J lost 5; bases outside the gene matches: 7. There are 14 residues in the CDR3. Germline loops: CDR1 SNHLY, CDR2 FYNNEI. The entry originates in a study of T cells after yellow fever vaccination. Whole-study findings and limits: Contamination by abundant bulk-population clonotypes could be present in FACS-sorted repertoires.

UMIs were added to TCR cDNA along with a universal primer site when it was made by 5'RACE template switching. TCRdb re-derived calls from the 5' RACE reads in MiXCR, one entry per CDR3 protein. The repertoire holds a few hundred thousand distinct CDR3 sequences, with approximately 10% as singletons. Sequenced here: CD4+ T cells sorted from PBMCs, sampled 5 days after the yellow fever booster vaccination. V and J are TRBV2 and TRBJ2-5, with 9 bases that match TRBD1. The TCR was taken from a man between 18 and 29 years old who received the YFV17D yellow fever vaccine. The chain's CDR3 is CASRPGQGGETQYF. The DNA for the CDR3 is TGTGCCAGCAGACCGGGACAGGGAGGGGAGACCCAGTACTTC.